This is a list of T cell receptor beta chains from one sample in a study of T-cell reconstitution after alpha-beta-depleted transplantation in children. TCRdb reprocessed the PCR reads via MiXCR and lists one record per CDR3 protein. The sample carries just over 950,000 distinct CDR3 sequences, about 29% recorded once. The specimen was PBMCs, mostly from graft donor cells, collected 360 days after TCRalphabeta/CD19-depleted stem cell transplant. These receptors all come from a boy under three years old who had a stem cell transplant for SCID, so the T cells may come from the graft donor. The CDR3 runs from the conserved cysteine through the conserved F or W. D genes are given only for firm matches. Not all rows give a size; the values are once, few, many and, for expanded clones, a class.

CDR3: CASSLWPGTGDFYTDTQYF
DNA: TGTGCCAGCAGCTTGTGGCCTGGGACAGGTGACTTTTACACAGATACGCAGTATTTT
D: TRBD1
size: few
J: TRBJ2-3
length: 19
V: TRBV11-2

CDR3: CASSSLSMDSRANVLTF
DNA: TGCGCCAGCAGCTCTTTGTCGATGGATAGTAGGGCCAACGTCCTGACTTTC
D: -
size: few
J: TRBJ2-6
length: 17
V: TRBV5-1

CDR3: CASSEMGEGNEQYF
DNA: TGTGCCAGCAGTGAAATGGGGGAGGGAAACGAGCAGTACTTC
D: TRBD2
size: -
J: TRBJ2-7
length: 14
V: TRBV25-1

CDR3: CASSEGTNAEAFF
DNA: TGTGCCAGCAGTGAAGGAACGAACGCTGAAGCTTTCTTT
D: -
size: -
J: TRBJ1-1
length: 13
V: TRBV6-1

CDR3: CASSLVSARGTEAFF
DNA: TGCGCCAGCAGCTTGGTTTCAGCGCGAGGGACTGAAGCTTTCTTT
D: -
size: -
J: TRBJ1-1
length: 15
V: TRBV5-1

CDR3: CASSLDPLTSGELFF
DNA: TGTGCCAGCAGCTTAGACCCACTAACGTCCGGGGAGCTGTTTTTT
D: -
size: many
J: TRBJ2-2
length: 15
V: TRBV7-2

CDR3: CASSYAVAGTNTGELFF
DNA: TGTGCCAGCAGTTACGCCGTCGCGGGGACGAACACCGGGGAGCTGTTTTTT
D: -
size: -
J: TRBJ2-2
length: 17
V: TRBV6-5

CDR3: CASSLRTGAVPETQYF
DNA: TGTGCCAGCAGCCTCCGGACAGGGGCAGTCCCAGAGACCCAGTACTTC
D: TRBD1
size: -
J: TRBJ2-5
length: 16
V: TRBV7-9

CDR3: CASSLSRGQLSTGELFF
DNA: TGTGCCAGCAGCTTAAGTCGTGGGCAGCTTTCCACCGGGGAGCTGTTTTTT
D: -
size: many
J: TRBJ2-2
length: 17
V: TRBV7-3

CDR3: CASSILPYEQYF
DNA: TGTGCCAGCAGCATACTTCCCTACGAGCAGTACTTC
D: -
size: -
J: TRBJ2-7
length: 12
V: TRBV5-6

CDR3: CASSLIVGYEQYF
DNA: TGTGCCAGCAGCTTGATTGTAGGATACGAGCAGTACTTC
D: -
size: -
J: TRBJ2-7
length: 13
V: TRBV5-6

CDR3: CASSAGRRGGTQYF
DNA: TGTGCCAGCAGCGCCGGACGCAGGGGGGGTACGCAGTATTTT
D: -
size: -
J: TRBJ2-3
length: 14
V: TRBV7-2

CDR3: CASSSPAQGRNTEAFF
DNA: TGTGCCAGCAGTTCCCCGGCTCAGGGAAGGAACACTGAAGCTTTCTTT
D: -
size: -
J: TRBJ1-1
length: 16
V: TRBV12-3/TRBV12-4

CDR3: CASSPASGGYTGELFF
DNA: TGCGCCAGCAGCCCAGCGAGCGGGGGCTACACCGGGGAGCTGTTTTTT
D: TRBD2
size: few
J: TRBJ2-2
length: 16
V: TRBV5-1

CDR3: CGSGMTGAYEQYF
DNA: TGTGGGAGCGGCATGACAGGGGCCTACGAGCAGTACTTC
D: TRBD1
size: -
J: TRBJ2-7
length: 13
V: TRBV27

CDR3: CASSLAVPGTSGGATYNEQFF
DNA: TGTGCCAGCAGTTTAGCGGTTCCCGGGACTAGCGGGGGGGCAACCTACAATGAGCAGTTCTTC
D: TRBD2
size: -
J: TRBJ2-1
length: 21
V: TRBV12-3/TRBV12-4

CDR3: CASSLWRGPAYEQYF
DNA: TGCGCCAGCAGCTTGTGGCGGGGACCCGCCTACGAGCAGTACTTC
D: -
size: -
J: TRBJ2-7
length: 15
V: TRBV5-1

CDR3: CASSPNPDRVTYEQYF
DNA: TGTGCCAGCAGTCCCAACCCCGACAGAGTTACCTACGAGCAGTACTTC
D: -
size: few
J: TRBJ2-7
length: 16
V: TRBV6-2/TRBV6-3

CDR3: CASSLVRGGLSYNEQFF
DNA: TGCGCCAGCAGCTTGGTACGGGGGGGGTTGTCCTACAATGAGCAGTTCTTC
D: TRBD2
size: -
J: TRBJ2-1
length: 17
V: TRBV5-1

CDR3: CASSLRGTADVLTF
DNA: TGCGCCAGCAGCCTGAGAGGGACCGCGGACGTCCTGACTTTC
D: -
size: -
J: TRBJ2-6
length: 14
V: TRBV5-1

CDR3: CSAKKGTGHTGELFF
DNA: TGCAGTGCCAAAAAGGGGACAGGGCACACCGGGGAGCTGTTTTTT
D: TRBD1
size: few
J: TRBJ2-2
length: 15
V: TRBV20-1

CDR3: CASSPRARTYEQYF
DNA: TGTGCCAGCAGTCCCCGAGCCAGGACCTACGAGCAGTACTTC
D: -
size: few
J: TRBJ2-7
length: 14
V: TRBV6-1

CDR3: CASSLRAGNEKLFF
DNA: TGTGCCAGCAGTTTACGGGCAGGGAATGAAAAACTGTTTTTT
D: -
size: few
J: TRBJ1-4
length: 14
V: TRBV27

CDR3: CASSLVLFGTEQETQYF
DNA: TGTGCCAGCAGCTTAGTGCTGTTCGGGACAGAGCAAGAGACCCAGTACTTC
D: TRBD1
size: -
J: TRBJ2-5
length: 17
V: TRBV7-9

CDR3: CASSQRTGGEVEDTQYF
DNA: TGCGCCAGCAGCCAGAGGACAGGGGGCGAGGTGGAAGATACGCAGTATTTT
D: TRBD1
size: -
J: TRBJ2-3
length: 17
V: TRBV5-1

CDR3: CASSMGVGEQFF
DNA: TGTGCCAGTAGTATGGGCGTGGGGGAGCAGTTCTTC
D: -
size: -
J: TRBJ2-1
length: 12
V: TRBV19

CDR3: CATSDLPIRPEVTDTQYF
DNA: TGTGCCACCAGTGATTTGCCTATAAGACCGGAAGTCACAGATACGCAGTATTTT
D: -
size: -
J: TRBJ2-3
length: 18
V: TRBV24-1

CDR3: CASSQDGRQGAPTGELFF
DNA: TGTGCAAGCAGCCAAGATGGGAGGCAGGGGGCGCCTACCGGGGAGCTGTTTTTT
D: TRBD1
size: -
J: TRBJ2-2
length: 18
V: TRBV4-2

CDR3: CASSFGRGIGYEQYF
DNA: TGTGCCAGCAGCTTTGGTAGGGGAATTGGCTACGAGCAGTACTTC
D: -
size: few
J: TRBJ2-7
length: 15
V: TRBV5-6

CDR3: CASSSTSGVYEQYF
DNA: TGCGCCAGCAGCTCTACTAGCGGGGTATACGAGCAGTACTTC
D: TRBD2
size: few
J: TRBJ2-7
length: 14
V: TRBV5-1

CDR3: CSVERQNEGDRYGYTF
DNA: TGCAGCGTTGAACGCCAGAATGAAGGCGATCGGTATGGCTACACCTTC
D: -
size: few
J: TRBJ1-2
length: 16
V: TRBV29-1

CDR3: CSAATGHSNQPQHF
DNA: TGCAGTGCTGCCACGGGGCATAGCAATCAGCCCCAGCATTTT
D: -
size: -
J: TRBJ1-5
length: 14
V: TRBV20-1

CDR3: CASSVTTGYNEQFF
DNA: TGTGCCAGCAGCGTGACGACTGGCTACAATGAGCAGTTCTTC
D: -
size: -
J: TRBJ2-1
length: 14
V: TRBV9

CDR3: CASSLAPEGRTEAFF
DNA: TGTGCCAGCAGCTTAGCTCCAGAGGGGCGAACTGAAGCTTTCTTT
D: -
size: -
J: TRBJ1-1
length: 15
V: TRBV7-9

CDR3: CASSWDRGRYEQFF
DNA: TGTGCCAGCAGCTGGGACAGGGGGCGGTATGAGCAGTTCTTC
D: TRBD1
size: -
J: TRBJ2-1
length: 14
V: TRBV5-5

CDR3: CASSIKGETQYF
DNA: TGTGCCAGTAGTATAAAGGGGGAGACCCAGTACTTC
D: -
size: few
J: TRBJ2-5
length: 12
V: TRBV19

CDR3: CASDQGSGYTF
DNA: TGTGCCAGCGACCAGGGTAGTGGCTACACCTTC
D: -
size: -
J: TRBJ1-2
length: 11
V: TRBV2

CDR3: CASSLGTRAFF
DNA: TGTGCCAGCAGCTTGGGTACACGAGCTTTCTTT
D: -
size: once
J: TRBJ1-1
length: 11
V: TRBV5-5

CDR3: CASSDHTGGGWGYGYTF
DNA: TGTGCCAGCAGTGACCATACAGGGGGCGGCTGGGGCTATGGCTACACCTTC
D: TRBD1
size: few
J: TRBJ1-2
length: 17
V: TRBV25-1

CDR3: CATSELTGVRDTQYF
DNA: TGTGCCACCAGTGAGTTGACAGGGGTGAGAGATACGCAGTATTTT
D: TRBD1
size: -
J: TRBJ2-3
length: 15
V: TRBV24-1

CDR3: CASSIVARPPYNEQFF
DNA: TGTGCCAGTAGTATAGTCGCCAGGCCTCCTTACAATGAGCAGTTCTTC
D: -
size: few
J: TRBJ2-1
length: 16
V: TRBV19

CDR3: CASSFSELTGELFF
DNA: TGCGCCAGCAGCTTTTCAGAACTAACCGGGGAGCTGTTTTTT
D: -
size: once
J: TRBJ2-2
length: 14
V: TRBV5-1

CDR3: CASSLETGLAYEQYF
DNA: TGTGCCAGCAGCTTGGAAACAGGGCTTGCTTACGAGCAGTACTTC
D: -
size: -
J: TRBJ2-7
length: 15
V: TRBV5-5

CDR3: CASSEGRGENNEQFF
DNA: TGTGCCAGCAGTGAGGGGCGGGGGGAAAACAATGAGCAGTTCTTC
D: TRBD2
size: few
J: TRBJ2-1
length: 15
V: TRBV2

CDR3: CSARKRGPNTGELFF
DNA: TGCAGTGCTAGAAAACGGGGGCCGAACACCGGGGAGCTGTTTTTT
D: -
size: few
J: TRBJ2-2
length: 15
V: TRBV20-1

CDR3: CASSSSSGGPNEQFF
DNA: TGTGCCAGCAGTTCGTCTAGCGGGGGCCCTAATGAGCAGTTCTTC
D: TRBD2
size: few
J: TRBJ2-1
length: 15
V: TRBV6-5

CDR3: CASSLVAGLIETQYF
DNA: TGTGCCAGCAGCTTAGTGGCAGGGTTGATTGAGACCCAGTACTTC
D: -
size: -
J: TRBJ2-5
length: 15
V: TRBV7-2

CDR3: CASSLVGKKWNTQYF
DNA: TGCGCCAGCAGCTTGGTGGGGAAGAAGTGGAATACGCAGTATTTT
D: -
size: many
J: TRBJ2-3
length: 15
V: TRBV5-1

CDR3: CASSDYSHSGSYEQYF
DNA: TGTGCCAGCAGTGACTACAGCCACTCTGGCTCCTACGAGCAGTACTTC
D: -
size: -
J: TRBJ2-7
length: 16
V: TRBV6-2/TRBV6-3

CDR3: CAWRVGNFYEQYF
DNA: TGTGCCTGGAGAGTCGGGAATTTCTACGAGCAGTACTTC
D: -
size: -
J: TRBJ2-7
length: 13
V: TRBV30